Below are 19 T cell receptor beta chains sequenced from a single sample in a study of T-cell memory formation after mild COVID-19. TCRdb re-called the 5' RACE reads through MiXCR, storing one row per CDR3 protein. The table shows hundreds of thousands of distinct CDR3 sequences, with approximately 24% occurring only once. Specimen: PBMCs or a T cell subset sorted from them (not recorded which). These receptors were taken from an adult woman who had mild COVID-19 (a few samples of this study predate the infection). Cell type and time point are not known.

The rearrangement uses TRBV5-1 and TRBJ2-3; D may be TRBD1 (6 bases). This CDR3 comprises 16 residues. V was pared by 7 bases and J by 1 base, with 19 bases between. Per the germline V gene, CDR1 is SGHRS and CDR2 is YFSETQ. This CDR3 reads CASAQIRGAGTDTQYF. The CDR3 DNA sequence: TGCGCCAGCGCTCAGATCAGGGGCGCGGGCACAGATACGCAGTATTTT.

The chain is built from TRBV7-6 and TRBJ2-1, with 8 bases aligning to TRBD1. V was clipped by 6 bases and J by 3 bases; unmatched bases: 4. The CDR3 contains 14 residues. CDR1 is SGHVS and CDR2 is FNYEAQ in the germline V gene. CDR3 region: CASSRTGNYNEQFF. The CDR3 DNA sequence: TGTGCCAGCAGTCGGACAGGGAACTACAATGAGCAGTTCTTC.

The chain uses TRBV4-1 and TRBJ1-2; TRBD1 matches 7 bases. Unmatched junction bases numbered 11, after V lost 3 bases and J lost 7 bases. This CDR3 contains 15 residues. Germline V gene lookup returns CDR1 MGHRA and CDR2 YSYEKL. The CDR3 nucleotides read TGCGCCAGCAGCCAGGAATTCAGGGGGGTGGGTGGCTACACCTTC. Its translation is CASSQEFRGVGGYTF.

V usage is TRBV7-9 and J usage is TRBJ2-1, with 9 positions matching TRBD1. Germline CDR1 is SEHNR and CDR2 is FQNEAQ (reference sequence). J gave up 5 bases and V 1 base, and 9 bases lay outside the gene matches. This CDR3 has 17 amino acids. In DNA form, the CDR3 reads TGTGCCAGCAGCTTAGGGAGCGGACAGGGGAGGAACAATGAGCAGTTCTTC. It encodes CASSLGSGQGRNNEQFF.

V is TRBV5-1 and J is TRBJ2-3; D is ambiguous. Trimming stripped 5 bases from V and 2 bases from J, with 15 bases between. CDR1 and CDR2 (germline): SGHRS, YFSETQ. This CDR3 has 15 residues. This chain's CDR3 is CASSTSGRTTDTQYF. CDR3 DNA sequence: TGCGCCAGCAGTACGTCTGGCAGAACCACAGATACGCAGTATTTT.

J is TRBJ2-6 and V is TRBV7-9; D not certain. Germline V gene sequence: CDR1 SEHNR, CDR2 FQNEAQ (reference sequence). The CDR3 is 18 amino acids. Deletions cut 0 bases from V and 0 bases from J, with 12 bases between. The CDR3 DNA follows: TGTGCCAGCAGCTTAGCCCAGATTTATTTCTCTGGGGCCAACGTCCTGACTTTC. Residues: CASSLAQIYFSGANVLTF. Looking up the rest from reference TRBV7-9 and TRBJ2-6 gives the full variable domain: DTGVSQNPRHKITKRGQNVTFRCDPISEHNRLYWYRQTLGQGPEFLTYFQNEAQLEKSRLLSDRFSAERPKGSFSTLEIQRTEQGDSAMYLCASSLAQIYFSGANVLTFGAGSRLTVL.

The genes are TRBV11-3 and TRBJ2-1, with D perhaps matching TRBD2 (6 bases). The V gene lost 3 bases and the J gene lost 9 bases, with 12 bases spanning the gap. CDR3 size: 13 residues. Germline V gene data show CDR1 as SGHNT and CDR2 as YENEEA. For the CDR3, the DNA is TGTGCCAGCAGCTTCGGACTATCGGGTGAGCAGTTCTTC. Its protein is CASSFGLSGEQFF.

The chain uses TRBV5-1 and TRBJ1-2; weak D call: TRBD1 (6 bases). Trimming took 7 bases from V and 2 from J, leaving 18 bases between them. The germline V gene encodes CDR1 SGHRS and CDR2 YFSETQ. This CDR3 has 15 residues. The CDR3 bases are TGCGCCAGCCAACAGGGATGGAATCGGAACTATGGCTACACCTTC. Translated: CASQQGWNRNYGYTF.

This rearrangement joins TRBV5-1 to TRBJ1-1, with a possible D match to TRBD1 (6 bases). The V gene lost 4 bases and the J gene lost 4 bases, with 14 bases spanning the gap. This CDR3 is built from 14 residues. Germline CDR1 is SGHRS and CDR2 is YFSETQ. The DNA of the CDR3 is TGCGCCAGCAGCGTGGTGGGGGGCTCCACTGAAGCTTTCTTT. This sequence encodes CASSVVGGSTEAFF.

The genes are TRBV7-2 and TRBJ2-3; D gene ambiguous. With 1 base removed from V and 5 bases from J, the gap between germline ends came to 16 bases. This CDR3 region has 16 residues. Germline CDR1 is SGHTA and CDR2 is FQGNSA. CDR3 in amino acids: CASSLDSRSLGDTQYF. The CDR3 nucleotides read TGTGCCAGCAGCTTAGACTCGCGCAGTCTTGGAGATACGCAGTATTTT.

The V gene is TRBV19, the J gene TRBJ1-2; a possible D gene is TRBD1 (6 bases). The CDR3 is made up of 14 amino acids. Per germline, CDR1 LNHDA and CDR2 SQIVND (reference sequence). The V end lost 7 bases, the J end lost 2 bases, and 14 bases lay between the germline ends. The CDR3 bases are TGTGCCAGTACCGCCCAGGGGAGAAACTATGGCTACACCTTC. As protein: CASTAQGRNYGYTF.

The chain is built from TRBV6-2 or TRBV6-3 and TRBJ2-3, with a weak D call TRBD2 (5 bases). Germline values: CDR1 MNHEY, CDR2 SVGEGT. CDR3 length: 14 residues. V lost 7 bases, J lost 1 base, and 12 bases lay in between. The CDR3 DNA follows: TGTGCCAGCACAGTAGCGATGCGCACAGATACGCAGTATTTT. It translates to CASTVAMRTDTQYF.

The table lists this clonotype with a few counts. The chain links TRBV25-1 to TRBJ2-5; D unclear. Trimming removed 3 bases at V and 1 base at J, with 3 bases between. The germline V gene has CDR1 MGHDK and CDR2 SYGVNS. This CDR3 region has 12 residues. CDR3 in amino acids: CASSEGQETQYF. As DNA, the CDR3 is TGTGCCAGCAGTGAGGGCCAAGAGACCCAGTACTTC. Supplemented by reference TRBV25-1 and TRBJ2-5, the full variable domain reads EADIYQTPRYLVIGTGKKITLECSQTMGHDKMYWYQQDPGMELHLIHYSYGVNSTEKGDLSSESTVSRIRTEHFPLTLESARPSHTSQYLCASSEGQETQYFGPGTRLLVL.

This clonotype has a handful of counts. This chain joins TRBV10-2 and TRBJ2-3; D perhaps matches TRBD1 (6 bases). Germline V lookup: CDR1 WSHSY, CDR2 SAAADI. The CDR3 is 14 amino acids. V was trimmed by 4 bases and J by 3 bases, leaving 11 bases between them. The CDR3, as DNA: TGCGCCAGCAGTGCTCAGGGGCGTACAGATACGCAGTATTTT. This codes for CASSAQGRTDTQYF.

This clonotype was detected a few times. The chain carries TRBV29-1 and TRBJ2-7, with D unresolved. The CDR3 sequence is 12 residues long. CDR1 and CDR2 from the germline V gene are SQVTM and ANQGSEA. Trimming left V 4 bases short and J 2 bases short, with 9 bases between. The CDR3 region has the DNA TGCAGCGTTGCGAAAGGGACCTACGAGCAGTACTTC. Protein product: CSVAKGTYEQYF.

This clonotype was found a few times. The genes are TRBV5-5 and TRBJ1-1; 7 bases line up with TRBD1. This CDR3 has 20 residues. Per the germline V gene, CDR1 is SGHKS and CDR2 is YYEKEE (reference sequence). Trimming took 2 bases from V and 1 from J; bases not matched to a gene: 20. The CDR3 reads CASSFLPGGAGGPGNTEAFF. As DNA, the CDR3 is TGTGCCAGCAGCTTCCTTCCAGGGGGAGCGGGTGGTCCGGGGAACACTGAAGCTTTCTTT.

The chain recombines TRBV11-2 with TRBJ1-1, with D perhaps TRBD1 (5 bases). V lost 4 bases to trimming and J lost 1 base, with 13 bases between them. This CDR3 region has 15 residues. The germline V gene has CDR1 SGHAT and CDR2 FQNNGV. CDR3 bases: TGTGCCAGCAGCTCTAGCCCTGGGGCGAACACTGAAGCTTTCTTT. It is translated as CASSSSPGANTEAFF. Complete variable domain (other parts from reference TRBV11-2 and TRBJ1-1): EAGVAQSPRYKIIEKRQSVAFWCNPISGHATLYWYQQILGQGPKLLIQFQNNGVVDDSQLPKDRFSAERLKGVDSTLKIQPAKLEDSAVYLCASSSSPGANTEAFFGQGTRLTVV.

The chain couples TRBV3-1 to TRBJ2-7; 11 positions match TRBD2. This CDR3 spans 16 amino acids. After removal of 1 base from V and 5 bases from J, the junction contained 7 bases not matched to a gene. The germline CDR1 and CDR2 sequences are LGHDT and YNNKEL (reference sequence). This CDR3 reads CASSQALAGVAHEQYF. The CDR3, as DNA: TGTGCCAGCAGCCAAGCACTAGCGGGAGTGGCTCACGAGCAGTACTTC.

A single count supports this clonotype. The V call is TRBV4-1, the J call TRBJ2-7, with 15 positions matching TRBD2. Germline values: CDR1 MGHRA, CDR2 YSYEKL. The J segment lost 9 bases and the V segment lost 3 bases, leaving 9 bases of the junction unmatched. The CDR3 sequence is 16 residues long. The CDR3 nucleotides read TGCGCCAGCAGCCAGGGACTAGCGGGGGGCCGAAGTGGGCAGTACTTC. Translated: CASSQGLAGGRSGQYF.